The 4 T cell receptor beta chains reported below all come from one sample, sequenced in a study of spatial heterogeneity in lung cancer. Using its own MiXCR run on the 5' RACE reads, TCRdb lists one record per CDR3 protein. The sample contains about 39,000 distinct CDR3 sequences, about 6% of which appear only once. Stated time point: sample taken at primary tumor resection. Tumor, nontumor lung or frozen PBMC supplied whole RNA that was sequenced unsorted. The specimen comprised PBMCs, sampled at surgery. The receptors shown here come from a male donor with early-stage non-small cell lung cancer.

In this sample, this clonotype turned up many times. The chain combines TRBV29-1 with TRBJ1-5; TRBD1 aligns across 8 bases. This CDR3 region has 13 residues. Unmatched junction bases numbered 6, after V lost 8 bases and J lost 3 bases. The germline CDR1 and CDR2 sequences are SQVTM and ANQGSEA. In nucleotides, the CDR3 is TGCAGCACAAGACAGGGGCCCAATCAGCCCCAGCATTTT. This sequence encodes CSTRQGPNQPQHF.

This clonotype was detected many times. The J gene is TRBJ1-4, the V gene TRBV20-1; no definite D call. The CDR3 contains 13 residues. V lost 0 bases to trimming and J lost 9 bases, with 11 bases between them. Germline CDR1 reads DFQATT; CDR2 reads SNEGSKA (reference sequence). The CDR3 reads CSARDQTAKKLFF. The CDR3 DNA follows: TGCAGTGCTAGAGATCAGACGGCGAAAAAACTGTTTTTT.

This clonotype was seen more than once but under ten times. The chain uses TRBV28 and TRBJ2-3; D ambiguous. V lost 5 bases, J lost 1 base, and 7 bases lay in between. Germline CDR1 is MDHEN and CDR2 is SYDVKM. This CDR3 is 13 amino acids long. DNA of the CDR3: TGTGCCAGCAGTGTATCAGGCACAGATACGCAGTATTTT. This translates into CASSVSGTDTQYF.

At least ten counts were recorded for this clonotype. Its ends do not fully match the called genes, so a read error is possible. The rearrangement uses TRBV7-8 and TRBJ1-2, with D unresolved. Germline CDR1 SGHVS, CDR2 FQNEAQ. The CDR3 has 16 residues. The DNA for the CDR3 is TGTGCCAGCAGCTCTACTCTGGCAGGACCTAACTATGGCTACAGCTTC. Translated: CASSSTLAGPNYGYSF.